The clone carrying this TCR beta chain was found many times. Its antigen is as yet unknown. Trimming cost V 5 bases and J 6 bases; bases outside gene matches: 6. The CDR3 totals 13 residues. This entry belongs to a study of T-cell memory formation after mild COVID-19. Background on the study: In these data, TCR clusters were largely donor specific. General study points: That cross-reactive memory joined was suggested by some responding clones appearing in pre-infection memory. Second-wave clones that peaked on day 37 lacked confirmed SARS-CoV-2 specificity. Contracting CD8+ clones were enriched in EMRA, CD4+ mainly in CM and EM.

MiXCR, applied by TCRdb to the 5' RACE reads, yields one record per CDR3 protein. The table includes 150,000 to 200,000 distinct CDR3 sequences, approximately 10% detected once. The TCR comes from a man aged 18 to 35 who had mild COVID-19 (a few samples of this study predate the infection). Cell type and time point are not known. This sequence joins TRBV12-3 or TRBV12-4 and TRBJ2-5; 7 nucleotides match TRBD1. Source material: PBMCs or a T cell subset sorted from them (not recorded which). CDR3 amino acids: CASSDRAAQTQYF. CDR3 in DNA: TGTGCCAGCAGTGACAGGGCCGCACAGACCCAGTACTTC.